Listed below are T cell receptor beta chains from one sample, sequenced in a study of blood T cells in healthy people across ages. TCRdb itself ran the 5' RACE reads through MiXCR, one entry per CDR3 protein. The table has more than 900,000 distinct CDR3 sequences, around 25% seen once; the top ten hold around 0.75%. This sample was also put to use in a study of T cells of mothers and their children.

Sequencing used blood. The source of these receptors is a girl aged 2 to 9 in good health. Each CDR3 is given with its conserved first and last residue. Some rows mark clone size as missing; the rest say once, few, many or name a class of expanded clone.

TRBV7-3	few	TRBJ2-6	CASSQQGPSGANVLTF
TRBV7-9	.	.	CASSLGGGRPGLAKNIQYF
TRBV12-3/TRBV12-4	.	TRBJ2-5	CASSQARGGRETQYF
TRBV29-1	.	.	CSVREGARKTQYF
TRBV29-1	.	TRBJ2-3	CSVELGTSGDYTQYF
TRBV7-9	.	TRBJ2-7	CASTSGTENYEQYF
TRBV3-1	few	TRBJ2-1	CASSQAARTYEQFF
TRBV12-3/TRBV12-4	few	TRBJ1-1	CASSLSLAAFF
TRBV13	.	TRBJ1-4	CASSSGFPNEKLFF
TRBV27	few	TRBJ1-2	CASSLWGGAYGYTF
TRBV29-1	few	TRBJ1-1	CSVEGGDTEAFF
TRBV7-2	many	TRBJ2-7	CASSLVQRGKYEQYF
TRBV20-1	few	TRBJ2-3	CSASQTSGYTDTQYF
TRBV7-9	few	TRBJ1-2	CASSQQGANYGYTF
TRBV2	few	.	CASRETGEETQYF
TRBV10-3	.	TRBJ2-6	CAISGFFSGANVLTF
TRBV29-1	.	TRBJ2-1	CSVEDLAGLGTSGLNEQFF
TRBV4-2	.	TRBJ1-2	CASSQGLTILDNYGYTF
TRBV11-2	.	.	CASSWTDTSGRLPEQYF
TRBV24-1	.	TRBJ2-3	CATSDFLGSQYF
TRBV6-5	few	TRBJ1-1	CASSLLGTPRTEAFF
TRBV9	few	TRBJ2-2	CASSVGQGLGELFF
TRBV28	many	TRBJ2-7	CASRSYEQYF